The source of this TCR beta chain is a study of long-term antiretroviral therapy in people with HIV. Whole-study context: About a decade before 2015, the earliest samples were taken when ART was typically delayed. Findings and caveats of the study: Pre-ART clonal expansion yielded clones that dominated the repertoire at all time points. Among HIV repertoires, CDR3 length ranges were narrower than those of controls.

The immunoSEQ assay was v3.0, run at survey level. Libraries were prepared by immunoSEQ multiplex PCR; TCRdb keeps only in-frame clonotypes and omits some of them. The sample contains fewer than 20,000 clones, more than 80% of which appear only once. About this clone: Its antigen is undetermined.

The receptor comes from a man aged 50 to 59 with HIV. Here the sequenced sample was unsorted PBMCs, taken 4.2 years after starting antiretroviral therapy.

The CDR3 bases are TGTGCCAGCAGCTCTACTAGCGGGGGGCCCTACGAGCAGTACTTC. It translates to CASSSTSGGPYEQYF. The rearrangement links TRBV7-2 to TRBJ2-7; TRBD2 matches at 12 bases. After removal of 4 bases from V and 2 bases from J, the junction contained 3 bases not matched to a gene. Germline values: CDR1 SGHTA, CDR2 FQGNSA. This CDR3 spans 15 amino acids.